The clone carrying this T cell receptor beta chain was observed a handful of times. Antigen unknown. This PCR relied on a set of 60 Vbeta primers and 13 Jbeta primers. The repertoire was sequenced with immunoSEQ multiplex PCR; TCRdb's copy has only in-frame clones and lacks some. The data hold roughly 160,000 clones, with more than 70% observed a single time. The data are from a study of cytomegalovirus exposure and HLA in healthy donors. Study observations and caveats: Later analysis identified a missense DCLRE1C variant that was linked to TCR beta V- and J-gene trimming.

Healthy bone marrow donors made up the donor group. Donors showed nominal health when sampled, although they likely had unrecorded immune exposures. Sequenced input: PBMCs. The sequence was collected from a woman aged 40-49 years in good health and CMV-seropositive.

CDR3 DNA sequence: TGTGCCACCGTTTTGGGAGGAGATCGCTACAATGAGCAGTTCTTC. Its translation is CATVLGGDRYNEQFF. The chain couples TRBV19 to TRBJ2-1; TRBD2 is a possible D gene (6 bases). With 10 bases removed from V and 3 bases from J, the gap between germline ends came to 19 bases. The CDR3 is made up of 15 amino acids. From germline, CDR1 is LNHDA and CDR2 SQIVND (reference sequence).